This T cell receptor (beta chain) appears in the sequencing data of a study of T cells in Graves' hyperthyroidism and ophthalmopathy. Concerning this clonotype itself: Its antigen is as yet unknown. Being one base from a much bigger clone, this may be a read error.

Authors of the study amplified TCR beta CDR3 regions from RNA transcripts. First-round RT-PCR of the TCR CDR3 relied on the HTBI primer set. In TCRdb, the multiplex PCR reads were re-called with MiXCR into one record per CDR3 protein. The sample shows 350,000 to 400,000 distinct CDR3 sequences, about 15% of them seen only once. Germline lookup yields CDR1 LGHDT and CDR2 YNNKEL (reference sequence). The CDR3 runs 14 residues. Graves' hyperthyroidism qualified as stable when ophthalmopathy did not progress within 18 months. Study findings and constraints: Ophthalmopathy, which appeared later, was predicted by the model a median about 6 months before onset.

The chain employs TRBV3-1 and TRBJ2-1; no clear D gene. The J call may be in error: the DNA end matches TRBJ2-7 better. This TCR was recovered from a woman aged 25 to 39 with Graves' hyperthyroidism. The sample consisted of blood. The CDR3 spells CAGSPELGYSEQYF. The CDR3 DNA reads TGTGCCGGCAGCCCCGAGTTAGGATACAGTGAGCAGTACTTC.